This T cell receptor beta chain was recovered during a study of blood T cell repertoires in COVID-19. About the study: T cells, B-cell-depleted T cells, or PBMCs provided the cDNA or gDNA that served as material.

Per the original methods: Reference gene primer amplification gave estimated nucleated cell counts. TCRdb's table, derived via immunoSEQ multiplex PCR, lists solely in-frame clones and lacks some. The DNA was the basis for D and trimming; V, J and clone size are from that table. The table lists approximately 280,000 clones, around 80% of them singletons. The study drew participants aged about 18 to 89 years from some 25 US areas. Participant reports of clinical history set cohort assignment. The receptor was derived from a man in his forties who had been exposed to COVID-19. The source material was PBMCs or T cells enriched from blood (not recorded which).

CDR3 bases: TGTGCCAGCACCCCCGGGACTTCGAACACCGGGGAGCTGTTTTTT. This codes for CASTPGTSNTGELFF. The chain couples TRBV7-9 to TRBJ2-2, with a possible D match to TRBD2 (6 bases). The V and J ends lost 7 bases and 0 bases respectively, with 12 bases between them. The length of the CDR3 is 15 residues. The germline gives CDR1 SEHNR, CDR2 FQNEAQ (reference sequence).